One sample yielded the 8 T cell receptor beta chains listed below, sequenced in a study of T cells in Graves' hyperthyroidism and ophthalmopathy. Amplification targeted TCR beta CDR3 regions from RNA transcripts. First-round RT-PCR with HTBI primers amplified the TCR CDR3 region. In TCRdb, the multiplex PCR reads were re-called with MiXCR into one record per CDR3 protein. In the table there are fewer than 250,000 distinct CDR3 sequences, about a sixth of which are singletons. The sample taken for sequencing was blood. These receptors all come from a man aged 50-59 years with Graves' hyperthyroidism.

This clonotype was found many times. The J gene is TRBJ2-1, the V gene TRBV5-8; D is unclear. V dropped 0 bases and J dropped 7 bases, with 11 bases sitting between them. This CDR3 region has 14 residues. The germline V gene has CDR1 SGHTS and CDR2 YDEGEE. The CDR3 region has the DNA TGTGCCAGCAGCTTGGTTGGGTATAGGAATGAGCAGTTCTTC. The encoded protein is CASSLVGYRNEQFF.

The sample holds many counts of this clonotype. The CDR3 loop reads CASSSWTSGSPDTQYF. CDR3 nucleotide sequence: TGTGCCAGCAGCAGCTGGACTAGCGGGAGTCCAGATACGCAGTATTTT. The chain uses TRBV7-9 and TRBJ2-3, with 13 bases that match TRBD2. V was clipped by 5 bases and J by 4 bases; unmatched bases: 6. Germline values: CDR1 SEHNR, CDR2 FQNEAQ (reference sequence). The CDR3 is made up of 16 amino acids.

This chain links TRBV19 with TRBJ2-1, with D tentatively TRBD1 (5 bases). The CDR3 consists of 14 residues. The V end was cut by 3 bases, the J end by 2 bases, with 8 bases between. The germline gives CDR1 LNHDA, CDR2 SQIVND (reference sequence). The CDR3 region has the DNA TGTGCCAGTAGTATGGGGCAAGCCTACAATGAGCAGTTCTTC. As protein: CASSMGQAYNEQFF.

Ten or more counts support this clonotype. The chain combines TRBV6-5 with TRBJ1-2; D is undetermined. Trimming left V 2 bases short and J 1 base short, with 14 bases between. The CDR3 has 16 amino acids. From germline, CDR1 is MNHEY and CDR2 SVGAGI. The CDR3 DNA reads TGTGCCAGCAGTTACGAGAATCTGAAGGTTAACTATGGCTACACCTTC. Residues: CASSYENLKVNYGYTF.

Concerning this clonotype: A much larger clonotype is one base distant, so this may be a read error. The genes are TRBV27 and TRBJ2-2, with a tentative D call TRBD2 (7 bases). In germline, CDR1 is MNHEY, CDR2 SMNVEV (reference sequence). CDR3 size: 16 residues. CDR3 bases: TGTGCCTGCAGTGCTCCTGGGGGGGCTCAGACCGGGGAGCTGTTTTTT. Its protein is CACSAPGGAQTGELFF.

In its sample, this clonotype was seen many times. The chain recombines TRBV7-8 with TRBJ2-3; 10 bases fit TRBD2. Trimming took 4 bases from V and 0 from J; bases not matched to a gene: 7. Germline values: CDR1 SGHVS, CDR2 FQNEAQ. The CDR3 is 17 amino acids. CDR3 sequence: CASSSTLAGVSTDTQYF. CDR3 in DNA: TGTGCCAGCAGCTCCACCCTAGCGGGAGTAAGCACAGATACGCAGTATTTT.

This clonotype occurred many times. V and J are TRBV10-1 and TRBJ2-3; D is perhaps TRBD1 (5 bases). Germline V lookup: CDR1 WNHNN, CDR2 SYGVQD (reference sequence). The CDR3 is 14 amino acids. Between the trimmed V and J ends, which lost 3 bases and 3 bases, there was a span of 10 bases. Here the CDR3 reads CASSDHRSTDTQYF. DNA for the CDR3: TGCGCCAGCAGTGACCACAGGAGTACAGATACGCAGTATTTT.

This clonotype was observed many times. The chain employs TRBV30 and TRBJ2-5; TRBD1 agrees at 7 bases. CDR1 and CDR2 from the germline V gene are GTSNPN and SVGIG (reference sequence). V was pared by 2 bases and J by 5 bases, with 14 bases of the junction left unmatched. CDR3 length: 16 residues. CDR3 nucleotides: TGTGCCTGGAGTTTGGGAGTAGGGGGCTCCCCCGAGACCCAGTACTTC. This translates into CAWSLGVGGSPETQYF.